The 9 T cell receptor beta chains below were found in one sample sequenced in a study of blood T cell repertoires in COVID-19. Generated by immunoSEQ multiplex PCR, the TCRdb table keeps only in-frame clones and is missing some. Seen here are 46,000 or so clones, 88% observed once, and the top ten hold roughly 7.4%. Sample: peripheral blood. All receptors derive from a man aged 45-65 years with acute or convalescent COVID-19.

The V call is TRBV18, the J call TRBJ1-2, with TRBD1 matching over 12 bases. Germline assignment: CDR1 KGHSH and CDR2 LQKENI. This CDR3 has 18 residues. V dropped 1 base and J dropped 4; count of bases not matched to a gene: 10. The DNA for the CDR3 is TGTGCCAGCTCACCACTCCCGGGACAGGGGGCAATGAGCTATGGCTACACCTTC. Its protein product is CASSPLPGQGAMSYGYTF.

This clone was detected a few times. The chain has TRBV6-4 and TRBJ2-3, with 8 positions matching TRBD2. V lost 3 bases and J lost 1; bases outside the gene matches: 0. This CDR3 spans 14 amino acids. CDR1 is MRHNA, CDR2 SNTAGT, per germline. DNA of the CDR3: TGTGCCAGCAGTGAGCGGGGGGGCACAGATACGCAGTATTTT. Translated: CASSERGGTDTQYF.

The CDR3 nucleotides read TGTGCCAGCACCCAAAGGACTAGCGGGAGGAGTGAGCAGTTCTTC. Its translation: CASTQRTSGRSEQFF. This chain links TRBV2 with TRBJ2-1; 14 positions match TRBD2. The V gene's germline CDR1 is SNHLY and CDR2 FYNNEI. Trimming took 7 bases from V and 9 from J; bases not matched to a gene: 8. The CDR3 has 15 residues.

V gene TRBV7-2 combines with J gene TRBJ2-1; 13 nucleotides align to TRBD2. The V gene end was trimmed by 4 bases and the J gene end by 7 bases; junction bases not matched to a gene: 7. This CDR3 spans 16 amino acids. Germline loops: CDR1 SGHTA, CDR2 FQGNSA. The CDR3 DNA follows: TGTGCCAGCAGCTCATCCGGGACTAGCGGGGTGAATGAGCAGTTCTTC. Translation gives CASSSSGTSGVNEQFF.

V is TRBV5-1 and J is TRBJ1-1; weak D call: TRBD1 (6 bases). Germline CDR1 is SGHRS and CDR2 is YFSETQ. The CDR3 has 15 amino acids. V lost 4 bases and J lost 6, with 19 bases in between. Here the CDR3 DNA reads TGCGCCAGCAGCCACGCAGACGGCTGGACAGCTGAAGCTTTCTTT. It is translated as CASSHADGWTAEAFF.

The CDR3 sequence: CASSAGTSLAYEQYF. CDR3 coding DNA: TGTGCCAGCAGTGCTGGGACATCACTTGCCTACGAGCAGTACTTC. The chain recombines TRBV2 with TRBJ2-7; D might be TRBD1 (6 bases). CDR3 length: 15 residues. V lost 4 bases and J 2 bases, leaving 15 bases between the germline ends. Per the germline V gene, CDR1 is SNHLY and CDR2 is FYNNEI.

The chain uses TRBV7-9 and TRBJ1-1; TRBD1 agrees at 9 bases. The V gene's germline CDR1 is SEHNR and CDR2 FQNEAQ (reference sequence). With V trimmed by 0 bases and J by 11 bases, 4 bases remained unmatched. The CDR3 is 13 residues long. The CDR3 DNA follows: TGTGCCAGCAGCTTAGCGCTGGGACAGGGCGCTTTCTTT. It translates to CASSLALGQGAFF.

The chain joins TRBV6-2 or TRBV6-3 to TRBJ2-5, with no clear D. Germline V lookup: CDR1 MNHEY, CDR2 SVGEGT. Trimming removed 6 bases at V and 3 bases at J, with 14 bases between. This CDR3 has 14 amino acids. The CDR3 nucleotides are TGTGCCAGCAGCCCCCAAGGTGCGGAAGAGACCCAGTACTTC. Translating gives CASSPQGAEETQYF.

This clone was recorded once. V is TRBV24-1 and J is TRBJ2-3, with a weak D call TRBD2 (5 bases). CDR1 is KGHDR and CDR2 is SFDVKD in the germline V gene. The germline V and J ends were trimmed by 6 bases and 6 bases, with 9 bases remaining between them. The CDR3 is 12 residues long. The CDR3 sequence: CATSSGIDTQYF. The CDR3 bases are TGTGCCACCAGTTCGGGGATCGATACGCAGTATTTT.